This T cell receptor beta chain was sequenced for a study of blood T cell repertoires in COVID-19 (TCRdb year 2020). Regarding the research as a whole: Samples from collaborators originated in the United States, Italy and Spain and spanned both the acute and convalescent phases of COVID-19. Sample metadata almost always included a de-identified subject ID, COVID-19 status, age in years and sex. The material from the prospective study consisted of cDNA or gDNA derived from T cells, B-cell-depleted T cells, or PBMCs. The dataset comprised deeply sampled blood TCRbeta repertoires from subjects exposed to, actively infected with, or recovered from COVID-19. HLA class I and class II types, where available, came from metadata supplied by the sample provider rather than from assay-based typing. Samples were obtained from the ongoing ImmuneRACE study (first 160 participants) and from over 1,000 subjects provided by 6 global collaborators. A freely available public database, intended as a resource for researchers studying the immune response to SARS-CoV-2, is where the repertoires were released. The paper as a whole reports these results and caveats: The amount of clinical and demographic metadata varied by source and participant and was provided uncurated.

One collaborating source in Seattle enrolled patients during active infection and followed them longitudinally through the course of disease. The collaborating institutions used their own protocols to collect whole blood in K2EDTA tubes. For TCRbeta analysis, collaborators shipped samples as frozen whole blood, isolated PBMCs, or DNA extracted from either of those sample types. Comment on this clone: Its antigen target is currently unknown. Base qualities are missing; no much larger clone stands one base away.

The immunoSEQ Assay, a bias-controlled multiplex PCR, was used to amplify TCRbeta CDR3 regions from genomic DNA. On the authors' methods: Within the assay, amplification of reference gene primers was used to estimate how many nucleated cells each sample contained. To quantify the absolute abundance of each unique TCRbeta CDR3 rearrangement, sequence reads were collapsed and filtered. For each sample, productive Simpson clonality was calculated as the square root of Simpson's diversity index over productive rearrangements. TCRdb stores this immuneACCESS table with in-frame sequences only. Part of the clones is absent; in the studies checked, under half of the shortfall reflects unresolved V genes, and no reason is known for the rest. D and trimming come from the DNA, and the V and J calls and clone size come from that table. For this sample there are approximately 350,000 clones; about 87% appear just once. Together, the top ten hold nearly 6.5% of the sample.

The CDR3, cysteine through phenylalanine, is 15 amino acids long. The read is trimmed to its CDR3 DNA, 45 bases read in frame from base 1. The germline V gene (reference sequence) provides CDR1 LNHDA and CDR2 SQIVND. V is cut by 2 bases and J by 5 bases, and the space between the germline ends is 15 bases. The source material was peripheral blood. Recombination linked TRBV19 to TRBJ2-5; matching of 6 bases hints at TRBD2 as the D gene. This clonotype was sampled from a woman aged 50 to 60 with COVID-19, enrolled during active disease. The CDR3 corresponds to CASSISWRGWETQYF. The base sequence is TGTGCCAGTAGTATATCGTGGAGGGGTTGGGAGACCCAGTACTTC. Joined to the reference TRBV19 and TRBJ2-5 proteins, this CDR3 gives the full variable domain: DGGITQSPKYLFRKEGQNVTLSCEQNLNHDAMYWYRQDPGQGLRLIYYSQIVNDFQKGDIAEGYSVSREKKESFPLTVTSAQKNPTAFYLCASSISWRGWETQYFGPGTRLLVL.